The 6 T cell receptor beta chains listed next were all sequenced from one sample in a study of T cell responses to AZD1222 COVID-19 vaccine. Sequencing used immunoSEQ multiplex PCR; TCRdb keeps in-frame clones, though not all of them. The sample holds 130,000 to 150,000 clones, around 88% seen once. Sequencing was performed on peripheral blood, taken on day 0 of AZD1222 vaccination. The receptors originated from an adult in good health.

This rearrangement joins TRBV6-4 to TRBJ1-6; D might be TRBD1 (5 bases). The CDR3 totals 13 residues. V lost 6 bases, J lost 8 bases, and 11 bases lay in between. Per germline, CDR1 MRHNA and CDR2 SNTAGT. Here the CDR3 reads CASRVTEDSPLHF. As DNA, the CDR3 is TGTGCCAGCAGGGTGACAGAAGATTCACCCCTCCACTTT.

The V call is TRBV19, the J call TRBJ1-5, with D maybe TRBD1 (5 bases). V lost 6 bases and J 5 bases, leaving 14 bases between the germline ends. Per the germline V gene, CDR1 is LNHDA and CDR2 is SQIVND (reference sequence). The CDR3 totals 14 residues. Here the CDR3 reads CASRKQGSDQPQHF. In nucleotides, the CDR3 is TGTGCCAGTAGAAAGCAGGGATCCGATCAGCCCCAGCATTTT.

J is TRBJ1-6 and V is TRBV5-1; no definite D call. Germline CDR1 and CDR2: SGHRS and YFSETQ. The CDR3 loop spans 13 amino acids. V was pared by 4 bases and J by 5 bases, with 7 bases between. The CDR3 region has the DNA TGCGCCAGCAGCGTCGAAAATAATTCACCCCTCCACTTT. It specifies CASSVENNSPLHF. The complete variable domain, with remaining parts taken from reference TRBV5-1 and TRBJ1-6, reads KAGVTQTPRYLIKTRGQQVTLSCSPISGHRSVSWYQQTPGQGLQFLFEYFSETQRNKGNFPGRFSGRQFSNSRSEMNVSTLELGDSALYLCASSVENNSPLHFGNGTRLTVT.

The chain carries TRBV7-2 and TRBJ1-6, with D possibly being TRBD1 (5 bases). V dropped 5 bases and J dropped 10 bases, with 12 bases sitting between them. Germline lookup yields CDR1 SGHTA and CDR2 FQGNSA. This CDR3 region has 13 residues. Here the CDR3 reads CASSGREGSPLHF. CDR3 DNA sequence: TGTGCCAGCAGCGGGAGGGAGGGGTCACCCCTCCACTTT.

The chain joins TRBV7-3 to TRBJ2-2, with unresolved D. The V gene lost 0 bases and the J gene lost 3 bases, with 2 bases spanning the gap. This CDR3 contains 13 residues. Germline CDR1 reads SGHTA; CDR2 reads FQGTGA. Here the CDR3 DNA reads TGTGCCAGCAGCTTAACAGACACCGGGGAGCTGTTTTTT. It translates to CASSLTDTGELFF.

The rearrangement links TRBV9 to TRBJ1-1, with D possibly TRBD1 on 5 matching bases. V was trimmed by 6 bases and J by 2 bases, leaving 14 bases between them. The CDR3 spans 14 residues. Germline CDR1 and CDR2: SGDLS and YYNGEE. The CDR3 here is CASNPDTANTEAFF. CDR3 coding DNA: TGTGCCAGCAACCCGGACACGGCCAACACTGAAGCTTTCTTT.